This T cell receptor beta chain derives from a study of T-cell memory formation after mild COVID-19. Study overall: TCR clusters showed largely donor specificity. General study results and limits: The study detected some responding clones in pre-infection memory, suggesting cross-reactive memory joined. Clones which contracted sat mainly in CM and EM if CD4+, and in EMRA if CD8+.

Notes on this clonotype: Its antigen is undetermined.

The length of the CDR3 is 16 residues. CDR1 is SEHNR and CDR2 is FQNEAQ in the germline V gene (reference sequence). The ends were cut back, 5 bases at V and 0 bases at J, with 16 bases in the middle. Constant-segment primers served in 5'RACE that generated TCR alpha and TCR beta cDNA libraries bearing sample barcodes and UMIs. TCRdb reprocessed the 5' RACE reads via MiXCR and lists one record per CDR3 protein. The repertoire holds approximately 490,000 distinct CDR3 sequences, with roughly 22% as singletons. The receptor's source is an adult woman who had mild COVID-19 (a few samples of this study predate the infection). Cell type and time point are not known. Sequenced sample: PBMCs or a T cell subset sorted from them (not recorded which). The V gene is TRBV7-9, the J gene TRBJ1-2, with TRBD1 as a possible D gene (5 bases). The CDR3 DNA reads as TGTGCCAGCAGCCCTCGGGCCGGGGCAGCTAACTATGGCTACACCTTC. Amino acid sequence: CASSPRAGAANYGYTF.